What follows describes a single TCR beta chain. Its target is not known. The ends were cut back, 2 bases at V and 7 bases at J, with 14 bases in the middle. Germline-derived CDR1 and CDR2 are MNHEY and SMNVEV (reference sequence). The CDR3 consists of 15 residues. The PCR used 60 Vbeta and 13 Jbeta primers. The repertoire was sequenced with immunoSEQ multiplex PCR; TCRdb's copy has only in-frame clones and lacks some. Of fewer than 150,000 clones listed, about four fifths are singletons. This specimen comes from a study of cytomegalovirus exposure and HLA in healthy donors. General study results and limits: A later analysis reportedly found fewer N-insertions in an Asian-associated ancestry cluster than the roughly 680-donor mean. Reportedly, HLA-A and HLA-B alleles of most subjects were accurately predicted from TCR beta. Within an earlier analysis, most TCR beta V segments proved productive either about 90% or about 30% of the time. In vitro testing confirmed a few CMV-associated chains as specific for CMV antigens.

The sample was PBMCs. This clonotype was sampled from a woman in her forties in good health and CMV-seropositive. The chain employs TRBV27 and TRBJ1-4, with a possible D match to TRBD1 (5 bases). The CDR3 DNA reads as TGTGCCAGCAGTTTAATGGGGGACTTTGGTGAAAAACTGTTTTTT. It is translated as CASSLMGDFGEKLFF.